This T cell receptor (beta chain) was sequenced during a study of T cells expressing NK-cell markers. On the study more broadly: Repertoires of TCR beta were obtained from T cells sorted as CD3+CD56+NKG2C+, CD3+CD56+NKG2C- and CD3+CD56-NKG2C+. Regarding the study as a whole: Dominant NKG2C+ clonotypes were found to form roughly 1.0-7.5% of CD8+ T cells in five to seven donors. One observes that, in several donors, these clonotypes were also the leading ones within the CD3+CD56-NKG2C+ fraction.

The germline V gene has CDR1 MNHNS and CDR2 SASEGT. The CDR3 spans 17 residues. In the case of this clonotype: Its antigen is still unknown.

The cDNA for TCR beta came from 5'RACE template switching with UMIs. TCRdb re-called the 5' RACE reads, yielding one record per CDR3 amino acid sequence without DNA. In total, the table holds 550,000 to 600,000 distinct CDR3 sequences. The receptor comes from a man younger than 35 in good health. Material: blood T cells: a sorted CD56 or NKG2C T cell subset, CD4+ or CD8+ T cells, or bulk PBMC T cells (not recorded which). The chain employs TRBV6-1 and TRBJ2-1; the TCRdb D gene call, TRBD2, has no DNA to confirm it. The CDR3 spells CASSVSGRGLGRNEQFF.